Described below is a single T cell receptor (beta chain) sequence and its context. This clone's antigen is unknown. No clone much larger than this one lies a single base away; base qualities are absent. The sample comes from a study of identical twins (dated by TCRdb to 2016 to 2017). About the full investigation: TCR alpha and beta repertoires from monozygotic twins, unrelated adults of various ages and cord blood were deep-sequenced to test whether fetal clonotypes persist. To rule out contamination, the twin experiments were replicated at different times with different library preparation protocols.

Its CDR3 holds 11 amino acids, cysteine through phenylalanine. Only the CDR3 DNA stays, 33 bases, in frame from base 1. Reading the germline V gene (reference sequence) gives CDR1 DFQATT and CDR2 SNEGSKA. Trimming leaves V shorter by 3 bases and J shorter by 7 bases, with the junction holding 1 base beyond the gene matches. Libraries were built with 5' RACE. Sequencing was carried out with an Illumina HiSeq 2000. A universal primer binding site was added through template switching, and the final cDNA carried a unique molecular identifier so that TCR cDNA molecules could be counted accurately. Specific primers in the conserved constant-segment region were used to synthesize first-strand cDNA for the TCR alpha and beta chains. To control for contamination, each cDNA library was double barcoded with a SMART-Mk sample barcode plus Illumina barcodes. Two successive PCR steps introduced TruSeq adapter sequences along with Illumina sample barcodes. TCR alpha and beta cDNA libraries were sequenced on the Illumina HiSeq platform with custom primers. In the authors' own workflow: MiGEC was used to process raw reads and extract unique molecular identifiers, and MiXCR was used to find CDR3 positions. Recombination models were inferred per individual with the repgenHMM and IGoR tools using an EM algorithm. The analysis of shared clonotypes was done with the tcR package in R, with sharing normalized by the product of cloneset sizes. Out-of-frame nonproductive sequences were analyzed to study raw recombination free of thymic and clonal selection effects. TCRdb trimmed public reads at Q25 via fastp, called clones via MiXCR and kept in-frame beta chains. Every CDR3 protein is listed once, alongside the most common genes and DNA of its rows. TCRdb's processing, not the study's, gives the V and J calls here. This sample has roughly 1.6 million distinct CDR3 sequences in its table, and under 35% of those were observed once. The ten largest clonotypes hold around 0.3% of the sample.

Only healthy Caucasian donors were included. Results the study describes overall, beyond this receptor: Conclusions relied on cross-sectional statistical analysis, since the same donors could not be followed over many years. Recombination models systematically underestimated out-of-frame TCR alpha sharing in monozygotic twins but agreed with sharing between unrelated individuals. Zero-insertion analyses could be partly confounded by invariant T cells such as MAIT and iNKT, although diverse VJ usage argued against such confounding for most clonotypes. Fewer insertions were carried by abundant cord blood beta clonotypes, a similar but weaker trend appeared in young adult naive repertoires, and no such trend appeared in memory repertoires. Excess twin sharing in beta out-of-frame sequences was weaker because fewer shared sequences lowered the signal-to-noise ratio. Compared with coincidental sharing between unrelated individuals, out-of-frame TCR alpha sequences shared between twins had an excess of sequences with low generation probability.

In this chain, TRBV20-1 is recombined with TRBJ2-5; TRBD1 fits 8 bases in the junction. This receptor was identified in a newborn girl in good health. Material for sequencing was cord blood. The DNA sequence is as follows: TGCAGTGCTAGTGGACAGGGGACCCAGTACTTC. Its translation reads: CSASGQGTQYF.